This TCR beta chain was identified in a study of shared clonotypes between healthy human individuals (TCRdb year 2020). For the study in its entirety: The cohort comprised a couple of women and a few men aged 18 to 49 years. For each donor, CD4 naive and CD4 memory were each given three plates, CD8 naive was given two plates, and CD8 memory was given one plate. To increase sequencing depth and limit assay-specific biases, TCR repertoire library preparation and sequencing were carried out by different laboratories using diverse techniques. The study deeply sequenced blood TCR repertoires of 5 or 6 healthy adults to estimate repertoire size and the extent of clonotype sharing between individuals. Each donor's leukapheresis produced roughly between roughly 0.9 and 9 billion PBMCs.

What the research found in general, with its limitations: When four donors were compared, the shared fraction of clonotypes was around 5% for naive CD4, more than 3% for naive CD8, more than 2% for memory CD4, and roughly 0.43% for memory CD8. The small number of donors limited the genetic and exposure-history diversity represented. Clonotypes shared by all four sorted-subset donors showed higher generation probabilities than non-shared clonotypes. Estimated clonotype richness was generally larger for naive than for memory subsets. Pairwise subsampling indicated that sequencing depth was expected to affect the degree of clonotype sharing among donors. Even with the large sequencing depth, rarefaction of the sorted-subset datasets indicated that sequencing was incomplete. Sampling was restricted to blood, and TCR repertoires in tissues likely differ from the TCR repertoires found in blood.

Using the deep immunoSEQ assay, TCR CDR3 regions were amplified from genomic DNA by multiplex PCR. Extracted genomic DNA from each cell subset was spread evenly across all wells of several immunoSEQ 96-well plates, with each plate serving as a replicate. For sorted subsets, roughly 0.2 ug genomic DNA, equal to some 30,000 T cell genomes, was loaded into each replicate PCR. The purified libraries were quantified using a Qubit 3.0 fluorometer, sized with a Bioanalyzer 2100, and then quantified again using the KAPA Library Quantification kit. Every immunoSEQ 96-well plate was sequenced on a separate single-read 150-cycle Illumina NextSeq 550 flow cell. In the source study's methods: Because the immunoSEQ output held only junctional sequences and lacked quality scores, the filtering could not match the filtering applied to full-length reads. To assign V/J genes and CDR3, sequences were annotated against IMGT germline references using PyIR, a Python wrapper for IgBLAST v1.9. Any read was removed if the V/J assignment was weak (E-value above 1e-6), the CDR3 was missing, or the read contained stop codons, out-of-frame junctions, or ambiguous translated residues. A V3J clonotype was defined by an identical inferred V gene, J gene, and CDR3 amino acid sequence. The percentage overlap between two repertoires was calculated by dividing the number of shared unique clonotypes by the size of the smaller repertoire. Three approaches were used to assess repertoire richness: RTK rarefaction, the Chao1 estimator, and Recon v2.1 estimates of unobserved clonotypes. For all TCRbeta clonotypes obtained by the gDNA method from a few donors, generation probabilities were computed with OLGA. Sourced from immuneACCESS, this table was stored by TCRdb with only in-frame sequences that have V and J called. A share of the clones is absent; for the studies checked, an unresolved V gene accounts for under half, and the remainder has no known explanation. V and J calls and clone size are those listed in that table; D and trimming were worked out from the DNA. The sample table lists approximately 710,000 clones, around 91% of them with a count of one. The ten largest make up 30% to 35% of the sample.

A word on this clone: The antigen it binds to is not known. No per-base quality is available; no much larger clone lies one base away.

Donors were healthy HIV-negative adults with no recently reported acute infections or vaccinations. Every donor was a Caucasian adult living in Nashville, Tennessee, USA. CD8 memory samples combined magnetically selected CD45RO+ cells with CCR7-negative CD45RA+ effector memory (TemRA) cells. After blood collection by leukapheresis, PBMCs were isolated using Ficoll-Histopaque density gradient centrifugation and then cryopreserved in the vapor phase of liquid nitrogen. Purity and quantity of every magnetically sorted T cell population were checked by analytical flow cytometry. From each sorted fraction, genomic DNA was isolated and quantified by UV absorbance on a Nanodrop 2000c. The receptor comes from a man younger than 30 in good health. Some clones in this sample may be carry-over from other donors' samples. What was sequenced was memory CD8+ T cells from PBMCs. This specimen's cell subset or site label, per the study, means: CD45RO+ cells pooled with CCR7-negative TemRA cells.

The nucleotide sequence reads as follows: TGTGCCAGCAGCCGAGAGGCCTGGGACCTATCATACGAGCAGTACTTC. Translated, this is CASSREAWDLSYEQYF. The rearrangement combines TRBV11-3 with TRBJ2-7; the D call is possibly TRBD1 or TRBD2, each sharing 5 bases. The CDR3 measures 16 amino acids from cysteine to phenylalanine. Solely the CDR3 DNA is kept, with 48 bases framed from the first base. In the germline V gene, CDR1 corresponds to SGHNT and CDR2 to YENEEA. V and J lose 5 bases and 4 bases, and a span of 21 bases separates them.